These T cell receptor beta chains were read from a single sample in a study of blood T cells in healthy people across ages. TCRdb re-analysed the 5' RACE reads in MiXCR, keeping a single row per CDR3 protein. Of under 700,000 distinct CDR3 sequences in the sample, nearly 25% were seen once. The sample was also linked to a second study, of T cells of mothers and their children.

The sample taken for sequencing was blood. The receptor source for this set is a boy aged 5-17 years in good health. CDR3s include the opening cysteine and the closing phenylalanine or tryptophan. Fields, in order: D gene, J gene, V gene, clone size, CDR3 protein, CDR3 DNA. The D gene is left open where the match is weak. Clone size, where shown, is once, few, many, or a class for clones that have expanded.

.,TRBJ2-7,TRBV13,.,CASSSVLELAYEQYF,TGTGCCAGCAGCTCAGTCCTGGAGCTGGCCTACGAGCAGTACTTC
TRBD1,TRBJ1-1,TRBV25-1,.,CASSEEERGRGRFEAFF,TGTGCCAGCAGTGAAGAAGAGAGGGGGCGGGGGAGGTTTGAAGCTTTCTTT
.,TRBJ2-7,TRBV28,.,CASSLRGFRDLAVHGEQYF,TGTGCCAGCAGTTTACGAGGGTTTAGGGACCTCGCAGTTCACGGCGAGCAGTACTTC
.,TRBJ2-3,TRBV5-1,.,CASSPIPNTDTQYF,TGCGCCAGCAGCCCGATCCCAAACACAGATACGCAGTATTTT
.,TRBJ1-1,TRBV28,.,CASSFGTGIPEAFF,TGTGCCAGCAGTTTTGGGACGGGAATCCCTGAAGCTTTCTTT
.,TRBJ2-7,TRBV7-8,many,CASSRTSYEQYF,TGTGCCAGCAGCCGAACCTCCTACGAGCAGTACTTC
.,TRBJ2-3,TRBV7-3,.,CASSLLAAGSDTQYF,TGTGCCAGCAGCTTATTAGCGGCCGGGTCAGATACGCAGTATTTT
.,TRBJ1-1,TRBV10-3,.,CAISETENTEAFF,TGTGCCATCAGTGAAACAGAGAACACTGAAGCTTTCTTT
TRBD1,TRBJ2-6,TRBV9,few,CASSPQSGTGRYSGANVLTF,TGTGCCAGCAGCCCCCAAAGTGGGACAGGGCGATACTCTGGGGCCAACGTCCTGACTTTC
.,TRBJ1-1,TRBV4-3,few,CASSHLRLNTEAFF,TGCGCCAGCAGCCACCTCAGACTGAACACTGAAGCTTTCTTT
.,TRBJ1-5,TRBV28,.,CASSSRGQPQHF,TGTGCCAGCAGTTCTAGAGGACAGCCCCAGCATTTT
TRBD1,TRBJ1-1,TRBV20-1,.,CSADARDRGLRAFF,TGCAGTGCCGACGCCCGGGACAGGGGGCTGCGAGCTTTCTTT
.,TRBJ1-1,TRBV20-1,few,CSASPTQGMTFF,TGCAGTGCTAGCCCAACCCAGGGGATGACTTTCTTT
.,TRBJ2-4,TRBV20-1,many,CSANRSPQYF,TGCAGTGCTAACAGGAGCCCACAGTACTTC
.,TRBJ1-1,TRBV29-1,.,CSVHGMNTEAFF,TGCAGCGTTCACGGAATGAACACTGAAGCTTTCTTT
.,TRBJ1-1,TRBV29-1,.,CSVEDGGPEAFF,TGCAGCGTTGAAGATGGGGGACCTGAAGCTTTCTTT
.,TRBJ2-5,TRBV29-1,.,CSVLTGTARETQYF,TGCAGCGTCCTTACTGGTACCGCACGAGAGACCCAGTACTTC
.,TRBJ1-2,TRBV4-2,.,CASSQDYQDIYGYTF,TGTGCCAGCAGCCAAGATTATCAGGATATCTATGGCTACACCTTC
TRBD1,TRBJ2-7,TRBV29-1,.,CSATYPGTGNEQYF,TGCAGCGCCACGTACCCCGGGACAGGGAACGAGCAGTACTTC
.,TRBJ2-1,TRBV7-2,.,CASSLGEGVGEQFF,TGTGCCAGCAGCTTGGGTGAGGGAGTAGGTGAGCAGTTCTTC
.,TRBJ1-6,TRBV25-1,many,CASEGWGNSPLHF,TGTGCCAGCGAAGGATGGGGGAATTCACCCCTCCACTTT
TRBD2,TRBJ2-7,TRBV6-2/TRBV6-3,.,CASSYSTSGASYEQYF,TGTGCCAGCAGTTACTCCACTAGCGGGGCCTCCTACGAGCAGTACTTC
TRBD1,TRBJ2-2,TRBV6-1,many,CASSVGTGGVGELFF,TGTGCCAGCAGTGTGGGGACAGGGGGCGTCGGGGAGCTGTTTTTT
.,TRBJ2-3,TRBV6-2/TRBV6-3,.,CASSLGDSSTDTQYF,TGTGCCAGCAGTTTAGGAGACAGTAGCACAGATACGCAGTATTTT
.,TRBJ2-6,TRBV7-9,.,CASSRTEGLSGANVLTF,TGTGCCAGCAGCCGCACCGAGGGGCTCTCTGGGGCCAACGTCCTGACTTTC
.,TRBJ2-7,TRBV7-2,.,CASSPKRASYEQYF,TGTGCCAGCAGCCCCAAAAGGGCCTCCTACGAGCAGTACTTC
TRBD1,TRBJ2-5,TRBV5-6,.,CASSLGPHGTAGQETQYF,TGTGCCAGCAGCTTGGGCCCACATGGGACAGCAGGGCAAGAGACCCAGTACTTC
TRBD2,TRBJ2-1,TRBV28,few,CASSRLAGVLNEQFF,TGTGCCAGCAGTCGACTAGCGGGAGTTCTAAATGAGCAGTTCTTC
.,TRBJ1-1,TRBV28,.,CASSPVMNTEAFF,TGTGCCAGCAGTCCGGTGATGAACACTGAAGCTTTCTTT
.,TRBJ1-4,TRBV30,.,CAWSVSVTEKLFF,TGTGCCTGGAGTGTCTCGGTCACCGAGAAACTGTTTTTT
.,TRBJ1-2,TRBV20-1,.,CSAILSDHIYGYTF,TGCAGTGCTATTCTCTCAGACCATATCTATGGCTACACCTTC
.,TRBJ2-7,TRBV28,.,CASSFRGGRDEQYF,TGTGCCAGCAGTTTTCGTGGTGGGCGCGACGAGCAGTACTTC
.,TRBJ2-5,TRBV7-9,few,CAGSLGPWETQYF,TGTGCCGGCAGCCTTGGGCCCTGGGAGACCCAGTACTTC
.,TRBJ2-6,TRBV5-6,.,CASSPNSVLSGANVLTF,TGTGCCAGCAGCCCCAACTCAGTCCTCTCTGGGGCCAACGTCCTGACTTTC
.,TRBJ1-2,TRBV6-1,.,CASSELGRGYGYTF,TGTGCCAGCAGTGAACTGGGGCGGGGATATGGCTACACCTTC
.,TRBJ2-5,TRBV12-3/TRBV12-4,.,CASSLKSRNETQYF,TGTGCCAGCAGTTTAAAATCCAGAAATGAGACCCAGTACTTC
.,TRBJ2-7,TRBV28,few,CASISSGHQYF,TGTGCCAGCATTTCGTCGGGCCATCAGTACTTC
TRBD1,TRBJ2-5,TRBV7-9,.,CASSRQLPQGQETQYF,TGTGCCAGCAGCCGCCAGCTACCACAGGGGCAAGAGACCCAGTACTTC
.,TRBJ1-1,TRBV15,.,CATSSPGPGNTEAFF,TGTGCCACCAGCAGTCCGGGACCGGGGAACACTGAAGCTTTCTTT
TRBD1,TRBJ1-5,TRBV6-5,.,CASSRDRGRFQPQHF,TGTGCCAGCAGCCGAGACAGGGGGCGGTTTCAGCCCCAGCATTTT
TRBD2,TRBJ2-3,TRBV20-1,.,CSASMSSGGTDTQYF,TGCAGTGCTAGCATGTCTAGCGGGGGAACAGATACGCAGTATTTT
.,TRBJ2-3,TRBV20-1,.,CSAPLPTADTQYF,TGCAGTGCACCGCTCCCAACCGCGGATACGCAGTATTTT
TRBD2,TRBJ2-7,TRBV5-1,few,CASSYGGDYEQYF,TGCGCCAGCAGCTACGGGGGGGACTACGAGCAGTACTTC
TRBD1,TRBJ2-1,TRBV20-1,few,CSARGQNNEQFF,TGCAGTGCTAGGGGACAGAACAATGAGCAGTTCTTC
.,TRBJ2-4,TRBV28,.,CASSPRVWAKNIQYF,TGTGCCAGCAGTCCCAGGGTTTGGGCCAAAAACATTCAGTACTTC
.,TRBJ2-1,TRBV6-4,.,CASSLIWGANEQFF,TGTGCCAGCAGTCTTATATGGGGGGCGAATGAGCAGTTCTTC
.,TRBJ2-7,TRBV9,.,CASSVGGAEGAYEQYF,TGTGCCAGCAGCGTAGGGGGAGCGGAGGGAGCCTACGAGCAGTACTTC
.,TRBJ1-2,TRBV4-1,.,CASSPGQFYYGYTF,TGCGCCAGCAGCCCTGGACAGTTTTACTATGGCTACACCTTC
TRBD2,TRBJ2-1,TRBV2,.,CASSKGLAEDNEQFF,TGTGCCAGCAGTAAGGGACTAGCGGAAGACAATGAGCAGTTCTTC
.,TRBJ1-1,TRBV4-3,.,CASSQDRANTEAFF,TGCGCCAGCAGCCAAGACAGGGCGAACACTGAAGCTTTCTTT
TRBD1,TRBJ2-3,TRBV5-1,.,CASSTGQGLSDTQYF,TGCGCCAGCAGCACGGGACAGGGGTTATCAGATACGCAGTATTTT
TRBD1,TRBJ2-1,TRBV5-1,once,CASSEGQGVYNEQFF,TGCGCCAGCAGCGAGGGACAGGGGGTTTACAATGAGCAGTTCTTC
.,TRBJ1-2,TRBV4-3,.,CASSQRAGTNYGYTF,TGCGCCAGCAGCCAAAGAGCGGGGACTAACTATGGCTACACCTTC